This T cell receptor (beta chain) derives from a study of CD8+CD57+ T cells in acquired aplastic anemia (dated 2018 in TCRdb). For the wider study: On average, sorted CD4+ and CD8+ cells yielded 3 to 4 ug of extracted DNA, with a range of about 0.18 to 27.4 ug. CD8+CD57+ expansion was defined as a frequency above the mean frequency observed in healthy subjects.

Patients chosen for sequencing had shown expansion of CD8+CD57+ cells by flow cytometry. All patients had severe acquired aplastic anemia diagnosed by International Study of Aplastic Anemia and Agranulocytosis and Camitta criteria. No patient had received any therapy when blood was sampled. The study deep-sequenced TCR repertoires of sorted CD4+ and CD8+ blood T cells from severe aplastic anemia patients and healthy subjects. Patients were enrolled under clinicaltrials.gov protocols 00001620, 01623167, 00001397, 00071045, 00081523 and 00961064 in the USA. Ficoll-Paque density gradient centrifugation was used to isolate peripheral blood mononuclear cells. CD4+ and CD8+ T cells were sorted by FACS or magnetic beads before DNA extraction. Turning to this clonotype: This receptor's antigen is unknown. No base quality information exists; no much larger clone differs at one position.

Genomic DNA served as template for TCR beta VDJ combination and CDR3 sequence profiling. TCR repertoire sequencing was run on an Illumina HiSeq 2000. As for the original processing: Repertoires were assessed using TRBV/TRBJ rearrangement plots, CDR3 size and DJ length profiles, and Simpson's diversity index. Whichever DNA sequence was most abundant in the deep sequencing data was defined as the immunodominant clone. CDR3 amino acid sequences were checked for sharing between subjects and were compared against published repertoires and the VDJdb database. TCRdb reran the public reads through fastp at Q25 and MiXCR, keeping productive beta chains. Identical CDR3 proteins give one entry, which carries the most common genes and DNA. What appears here as the V and J calls and clone size reflects TCRdb's work, not the paper's. The sample contains some 200,000 distinct CDR3 sequences, 40% to 55% of them found a single time. The ten top clones hold approximately 9.7% of the sample.

Per the germline V gene, MGHDK is the CDR1 and SYGVNS is the CDR2. V is shortened by 6 bases, J by 4 bases, and the region joining them spans 14 bases. Inclusive of the bounding cysteine and phenylalanine, the CDR3 is 14 residues long. Only the CDR3 DNA stays, 42 bases, in frame from base 1. General findings and caveats noted by the study authors: Around 30 CD8+ CDR3 sequences were found to be shared between patients and controls, but these sequences appeared to be highly expressed in patients and within the immunodominant clones of the patients. Patients and healthy controls showed no significant difference in CD8+ Simpson's diversity (P=0.060).

The material sequenced was sorted CD4+, CD8+, or CD8+CD57+ T cells (not recorded which) from PBMCs. Here the chain combines TRBV25-1 and TRBJ2-3; the D gene is perhaps TRBD2, on 6 matching bases. The receptor was isolated from a human donor with aplastic anemia. CDR3 sequence: CASRGLGLADTQYF. The DNA sequence follows: TGTGCCAGCAGGGGGTTGGGACTCGCAGATACGCAGTATTTT.